The 9 T cell receptor beta chains given below trace back to one sample, sequenced in a study of cytomegalovirus exposure and HLA in healthy donors. PCR used 60 Vbeta primers and 13 Jbeta primers. The protocol was immunoSEQ multiplex PCR, while the TCRdb copy is restricted to in-frame clones and leaves out a portion. The sample has 110,000 to 150,000 clones; around 80% are singletons. The sequenced sample consisted of PBMCs. Receptor source: a boy aged 2 to 10 in good health and CMV-seronegative.

This chain connects TRBV6-5 to TRBJ1-1, with 9 bases fitting TRBD1. The J segment lost 5 bases and the V segment lost 5 bases, leaving 6 bases of the junction unmatched. Germline V lookup: CDR1 MNHEY, CDR2 SVGAGI. The CDR3 is 14 amino acids. The CDR3 nucleotides read TGTGCCAGCAGTACGAACAGGGGGCGGACTGAAGCTTTCTTT. It specifies CASSTNRGRTEAFF.

This clone was observed a handful of times. V gene TRBV2 combines with J gene TRBJ2-1; tentatively, D is TRBD2 (5 bases). The CDR3 runs 15 residues. Germline values: CDR1 SNHLY, CDR2 FYNNEI. The V end was cut by 5 bases, the J end by 0 bases, with 11 bases between. CDR3 sequence: CASSSSGSSYNEQFF. The CDR3 DNA reads as TGTGCCAGCAGTTCGAGCGGAAGCTCCTACAATGAGCAGTTCTTC.

CDR3 in amino acids: CASSRTGGLGEQYF. The DNA for the CDR3 is TGTGCCAGCAGTCGGACAGGGGGCTTGGGCGAGCAGTACTTC. The chain recombines TRBV27 with TRBJ2-7; 11 bases map to TRBD1. Germline-derived CDR1 and CDR2 are MNHEY and SMNVEV (reference sequence). The CDR3 contains 14 residues. V shed 5 bases and J 6 bases; nucleotides not matched to a gene: 6.

The gene calls are TRBV27 and TRBJ2-1; TRBD2 aligns across 9 bases. This CDR3 is 15 amino acids long. V gave up 1 base and J gave up 6 bases; unmatched junction bases: 4. Germline V gene lookup returns CDR1 MNHEY and CDR2 SMNVEV (reference sequence). DNA of the CDR3: TGTGCCAGCAGTTTATTAGGGACTAGCAGCAATGAGCAGTTCTTC. Residues: CASSLLGTSSNEQFF.

This clone was recorded only once. This chain connects TRBV4-1 to TRBJ1-2; TRBD1 matches at 9 bases. The CDR3 has 16 residues. With V trimmed by 3 bases and J by 5 bases, 10 bases remained unmatched. Germline CDR1 reads MGHRA; CDR2 reads YSYEKL. The CDR3 spells CASSQAPGQGIYGYTF. CDR3 coding DNA: TGCGCCAGCAGCCAGGCCCCGGGACAGGGTATATATGGCTACACCTTC.

V gene TRBV6-5 combines with J gene TRBJ1-2; 10 positions agree with TRBD1. Per germline, CDR1 MNHEY and CDR2 SVGAGI. The junction had 11 bases not matched to a gene; V was cut back by 4 bases and J by 6 bases. The CDR3 loop spans 16 amino acids. In DNA, the CDR3 is TGTGCCAGCAGTTTCGAACCGGGACAGGGGATTGATGGCTACACCTTC. It yields the protein CASSFEPGQGIDGYTF.

The J gene is TRBJ1-3, the V gene TRBV5-3, with TRBD1 as a possible D gene (6 bases). TRBV5-3 is annotated as an ORF whose role is uncertain. CDR3 length: 21 amino acids. V lost 4 bases and J 1 base, leaving 30 bases between the germline ends. The CDR3 reads CARSLNTMGLRQAVSGNTIYF. The CDR3 nucleotides read TGTGCCAGAAGCCTGAATACCATGGGGCTAAGACAGGCGGTATCTGGAAACACCATATATTTT.

This clone was detected once. The J gene is TRBJ2-4, the V gene TRBV19, with TRBD1 matching 10 bases. V gave up 6 bases and J gave up 4 bases; unmatched junction bases: 9. The CDR3 covers 16 residues. The germline V gene has CDR1 LNHDA and CDR2 SQIVND (reference sequence). This CDR3 reads CASSEIGTGDKNIQYF. CDR3 bases: TGTGCCAGTAGCGAAATCGGGACAGGGGATAAAAACATTCAGTACTTC.

The V call is TRBV6-5, the J call TRBJ1-2, with D hard to call. The CDR3 length is 14 residues. V lost 5 bases to trimming and J lost 4 bases, with 14 bases between them. Germline values: CDR1 MNHEY, CDR2 SVGAGI. CDR3 sequence: CASSRRYRVYGYTF. The CDR3 DNA reads TGTGCCAGCAGTCGACGCTACAGAGTCTATGGCTACACCTTC.